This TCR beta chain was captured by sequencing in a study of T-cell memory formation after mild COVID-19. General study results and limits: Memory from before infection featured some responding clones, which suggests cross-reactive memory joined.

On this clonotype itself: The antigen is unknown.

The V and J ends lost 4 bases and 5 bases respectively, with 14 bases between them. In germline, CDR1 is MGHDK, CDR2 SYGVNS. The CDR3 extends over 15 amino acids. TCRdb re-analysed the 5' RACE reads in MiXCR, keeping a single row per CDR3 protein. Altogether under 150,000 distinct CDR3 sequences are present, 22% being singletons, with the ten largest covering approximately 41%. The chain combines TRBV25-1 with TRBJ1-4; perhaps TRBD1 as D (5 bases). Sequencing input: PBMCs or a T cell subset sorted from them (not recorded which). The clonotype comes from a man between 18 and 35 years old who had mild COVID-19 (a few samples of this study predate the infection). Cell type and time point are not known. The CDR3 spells CASSGFGAGNEKLFF. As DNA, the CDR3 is TGTGCCAGCAGTGGCTTCGGGGCCGGGAATGAAAAACTGTTTTTT.